Listed below are T cell receptor beta chains from one sample, sequenced in a study of kidney transplant recipient with SARS-CoV-2 infection. TCRdb re-analysed the reads in MiXCR, keeping a single row per CDR3 protein. The table has 250,000 or so distinct CDR3 sequences, around 28% seen once. The sequencing here drew on a blood sample, taken at baseline and on day 111 from a kidney transplant recipient. The receptors come from a male patient aged 25-45 years who had COVID-19 and was a kidney transplant recipient. These T cells may partly come from the graft donor. Both conserved end residues are trimmed from each CDR3.

TRBV30,AWIRVRYRKTYGYT
TRBV20-1,SAPYNQETQY
TRBV29-1,SVGGTGKNIQY
TRBV27,ASSYMGISTDTQY
TRBV6-2/TRBV6-3,ASSRGQGMVSAGANVLT
TRBV24-1,ATSDPIGQHSYGYT
TRBV23-1,ASTTLKTENSGNTIY
TRBV20-1,SASGVGETQY
TRBV28,ASSPTTIYQGSGYEQY
TRBV7-1,ASSRNAHEGKTYGYT
TRBV6-5,ASSYLPLAGGAAQY
TRBV3-1,ASSQVAGGANTGELF
TRBV9,ASSVLGTEGNTIY
TRBV3-1,ASSFLTPISGLTGELF
TRBV5-1,ASNAISVRKTYGYT
TRBV7-2,ASSLRREETQY
TRBV8-2,GRRTRITQSRANVLT
TRBV20-1,SAFSGLADNEQF
TRBV10-1,ASSAISRSLKTYGYT
TRBV12-2,ASRSVPTPRKTYGYT
TRBV3-1,ASSQDFLRSNEQF
TRBV7-6,ASSNRCESRKTYGYT
TRBV29-1,SVVGSANEKLF
TRBV3-2,ASSQELGRSDTQY
TRBV2,ASRELGSSYEQY
TRBV5-8,ASSPLAGGISTDTQY
TRBV20-1,SACRPYGELF
TRBV7-2,ASSLYRDNTGELF
TRBV18,ASSDSRLASSTGELF
TRBV3-1,ASSLLCTLRKTYGYT
TRBV7-2,ASSGDRGNTEAF
TRBV11-3,ASSLVRSGDTIY
TRBV6-2/TRBV6-3,ASSTLILTPGELSYEQY
TRBV6-5,ASTYAGQGFRWGYT
TRBV6-5,ASSLQVNTGELF
TRBV28,ATTPGGSLSYEQY
TRBV4-1,ASSQGSSYEQY
TRBV6-1,ASREYLGNSPLH
TRBV29-1,SVGGGALTEAF
TRBV7-9,ASSWAQYHGKTYGYT
TRBV27,ASSLGRFGGRATYEQY
TRBV5-1,ASSLSALSGNTIY
TRBV9,ASSVLTSGELF
TRBV28,AQTPSGRKGN
TRBV21-1,ASSKARLEQF
TRBV23-1,ASSFESLRRKTYGYT
TRBV21-1,ASRVRVATVMQDTQY
TRBV4-1,ASSGAGVDYGYT
TRBV5-3,ARFQAVVRKTYGYT
TRBV19,AGGSSGNTIY
TRBV7-7,ASSYSYKCRKTYGYT
TRBV5-1,ASSLVGLSGYT
TRBV10-3,AISSWTGRQETQY
TRBV11-2,ASSRPGAGELF
TRBV19,ASRNRVASGNTIY